This T cell receptor (beta chain) was sequenced for a study of a mutant IDH1 vaccine in newly diagnosed glioma. Time point here: baseline, week 1 (first vaccination visit). Treatment meaning: pre-vaccination baseline after standard-of-care therapy. Profiled with immunoSEQ multiplex PCR; TCRdb holds only in-frame clones, not every one. The data show 70,000 to 95,000 clones, about four fifths seen once. CDR1 is SQVTM, CDR2 ANQGSEA, per germline. J was trimmed by 3 bases and V by 6 bases; bases with no gene match: 5. This CDR3 spans 13 amino acids. The rearrangement joins TRBV29-1 to TRBJ1-5, with 7 bases aligning to TRBD1. The sample was PBMCs, taken from a glioma patient treated with radiotherapy, temozolomide or both. The TCR comes from a man aged 40-49 years with glioma. Some clones in this sample may be carry-over from other donors' samples. DNA of the CDR3: TGCAGCGTCGGACAGGAGTACAATCAGCCCCAGCATTTT. Its translation: CSVGQEYNQPQHF.